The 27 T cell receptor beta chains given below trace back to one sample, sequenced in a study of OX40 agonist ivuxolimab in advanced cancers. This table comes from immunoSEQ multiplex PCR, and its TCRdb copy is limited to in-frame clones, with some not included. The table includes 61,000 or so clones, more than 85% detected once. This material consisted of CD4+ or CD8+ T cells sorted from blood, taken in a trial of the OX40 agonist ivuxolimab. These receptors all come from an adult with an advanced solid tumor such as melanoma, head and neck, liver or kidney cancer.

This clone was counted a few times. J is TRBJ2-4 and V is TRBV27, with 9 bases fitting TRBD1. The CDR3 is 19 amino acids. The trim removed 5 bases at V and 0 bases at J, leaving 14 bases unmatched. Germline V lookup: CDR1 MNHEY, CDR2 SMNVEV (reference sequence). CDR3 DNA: TGTGCCAGCAGTCCCGGGACAGGGCTCGCCGACCTAGCCAAAAACATTCAGTACTTC. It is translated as CASSPGTGLADLAKNIQYF.

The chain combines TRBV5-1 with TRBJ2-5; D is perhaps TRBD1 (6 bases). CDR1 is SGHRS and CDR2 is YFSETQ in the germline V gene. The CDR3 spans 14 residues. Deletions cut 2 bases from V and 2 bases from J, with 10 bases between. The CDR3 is CASSFRTEQETQYF. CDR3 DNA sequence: TGCGCCAGCAGCTTTCGGACAGAACAAGAGACCCAGTACTTC.

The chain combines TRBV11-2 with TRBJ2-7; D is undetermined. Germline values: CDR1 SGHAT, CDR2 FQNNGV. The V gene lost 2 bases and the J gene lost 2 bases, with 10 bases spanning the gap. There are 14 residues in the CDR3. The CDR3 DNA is TGTGCCAGCAGCTTATCACGTAGGGCCTACGAGCAGTACTTC. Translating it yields CASSLSRRAYEQYF.

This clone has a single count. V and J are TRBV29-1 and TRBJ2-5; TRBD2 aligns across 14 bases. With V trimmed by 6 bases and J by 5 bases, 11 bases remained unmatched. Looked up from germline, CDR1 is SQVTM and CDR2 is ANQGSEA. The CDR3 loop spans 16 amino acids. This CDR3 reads CSVHRTSGGRGETQYF. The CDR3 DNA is TGCAGCGTCCACCGGACTAGCGGGGGGCGGGGGGAGACCCAGTACTTC. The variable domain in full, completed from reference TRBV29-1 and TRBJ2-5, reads SAVISQKPSRDICQRGTSLTIQCQVDSQVTMMFWYRQQPGQSLTLIATANQGSEATYESGFVIDKFPISRPNLTFSTLTVSNMSPEDSSIYLCSVHRTSGGRGETQYFGPGTRLLVL.

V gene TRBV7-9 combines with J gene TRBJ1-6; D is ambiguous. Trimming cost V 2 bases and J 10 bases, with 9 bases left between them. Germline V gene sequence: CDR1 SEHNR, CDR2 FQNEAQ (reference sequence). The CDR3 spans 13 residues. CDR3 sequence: CASSLIERSPLHF. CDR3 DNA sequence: TGTGCCAGCAGCTTAATCGAGCGATCACCCCTCCACTTT. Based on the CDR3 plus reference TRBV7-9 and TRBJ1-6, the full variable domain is DTGVSQNPRHKITKRGQNVTFRCDPISEHNRLYWYRQTLGQGPEFLTYFQNEAQLEKSRLLSDRFSAERPKGSFSTLEIQRTEQGDSAMYLCASSLIERSPLHFGNGTRLTVT.

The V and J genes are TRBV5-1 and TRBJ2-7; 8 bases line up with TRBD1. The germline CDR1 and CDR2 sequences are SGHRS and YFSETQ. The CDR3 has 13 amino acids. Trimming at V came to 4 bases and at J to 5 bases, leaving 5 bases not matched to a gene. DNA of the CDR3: TGCGCCAGCAGCAAGGACAGGGTACACGAGCAGTACTTC. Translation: CASSKDRVHEQYF.

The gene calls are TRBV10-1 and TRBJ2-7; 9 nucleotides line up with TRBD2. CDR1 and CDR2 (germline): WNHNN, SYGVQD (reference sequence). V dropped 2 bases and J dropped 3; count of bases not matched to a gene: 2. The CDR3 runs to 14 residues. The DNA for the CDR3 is TGCGCCAGCAGTGAGAATAGCGGGGGCTACGAGCAGTACTTC. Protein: CASSENSGGYEQYF.

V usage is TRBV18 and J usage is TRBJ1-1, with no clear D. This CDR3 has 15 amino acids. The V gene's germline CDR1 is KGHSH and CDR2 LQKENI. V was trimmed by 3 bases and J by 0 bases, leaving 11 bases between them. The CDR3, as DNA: TGTGCCAGCTCACCGTTCAACCCAATGAACACTGAAGCTTTCTTT. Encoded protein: CASSPFNPMNTEAFF.

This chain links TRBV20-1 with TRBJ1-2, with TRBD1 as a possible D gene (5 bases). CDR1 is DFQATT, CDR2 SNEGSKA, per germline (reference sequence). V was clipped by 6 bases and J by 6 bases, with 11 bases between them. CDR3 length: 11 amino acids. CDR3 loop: CSAKWGNGYTF. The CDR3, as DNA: TGCAGTGCCAAGTGGGGGAATGGCTACACCTTC.

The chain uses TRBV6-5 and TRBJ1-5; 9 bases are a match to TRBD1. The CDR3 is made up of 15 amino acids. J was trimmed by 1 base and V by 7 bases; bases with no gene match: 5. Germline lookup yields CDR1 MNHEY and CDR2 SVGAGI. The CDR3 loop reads CASTLQGASNQPQHF. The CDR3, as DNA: TGTGCCAGCACCTTACAGGGGGCGAGCAATCAGCCCCAGCATTTT.

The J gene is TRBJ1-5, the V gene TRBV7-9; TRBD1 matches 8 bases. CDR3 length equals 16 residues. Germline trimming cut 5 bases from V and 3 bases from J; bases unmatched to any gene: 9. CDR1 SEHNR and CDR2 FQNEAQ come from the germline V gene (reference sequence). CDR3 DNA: TGTGCCAGCAGCCCCGATACAGGGGGGATCAATCAGCCCCAGCATTTT. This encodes CASSPDTGGINQPQHF.

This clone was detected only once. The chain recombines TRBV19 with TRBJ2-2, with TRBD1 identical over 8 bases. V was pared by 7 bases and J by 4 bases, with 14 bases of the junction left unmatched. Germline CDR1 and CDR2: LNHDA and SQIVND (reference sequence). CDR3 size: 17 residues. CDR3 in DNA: TGTGCCAGTACCGACAGGGGTCTCCTCTGGGTCACCGGGGAGCTGTTTTTT. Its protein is CASTDRGLLWVTGELFF.

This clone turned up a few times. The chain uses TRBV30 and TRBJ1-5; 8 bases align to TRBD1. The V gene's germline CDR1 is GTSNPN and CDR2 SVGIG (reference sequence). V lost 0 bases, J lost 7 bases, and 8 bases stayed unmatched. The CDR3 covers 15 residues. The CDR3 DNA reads TGTGCCTGGAGTGTTGGTCAGGGGGCAGGACAGCCCCAGCATTTT. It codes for CAWSVGQGAGQPQHF.

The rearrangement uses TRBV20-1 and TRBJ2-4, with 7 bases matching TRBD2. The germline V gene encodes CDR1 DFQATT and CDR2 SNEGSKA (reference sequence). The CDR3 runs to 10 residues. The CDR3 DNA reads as TGCAGCGGGGGGTCGGACATTCAGTACTTC. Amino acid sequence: CSGGSDIQYF.

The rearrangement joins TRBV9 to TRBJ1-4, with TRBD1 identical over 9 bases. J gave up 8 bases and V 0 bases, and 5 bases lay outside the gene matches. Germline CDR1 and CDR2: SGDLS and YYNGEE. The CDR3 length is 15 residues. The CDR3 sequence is CASSVGDRVGEKLFF. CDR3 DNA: TGTGCCAGCAGCGTAGGGGACAGGGTGGGCGAAAAACTGTTTTTT. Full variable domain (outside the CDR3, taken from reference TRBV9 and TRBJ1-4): DSGVTQTPKHLITATGQRVTLRCSPRSGDLSVYWYQQSLDQGLQFLIQYYNGEERAKGNILERFSAQQFPDLHSELNLSSLELGDSALYFCASSVGDRVGEKLFFGSGTQLSVL.

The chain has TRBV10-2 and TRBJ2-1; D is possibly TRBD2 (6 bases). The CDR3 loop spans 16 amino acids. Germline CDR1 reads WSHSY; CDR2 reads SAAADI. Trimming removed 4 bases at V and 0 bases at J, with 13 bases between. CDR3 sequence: CASSAGRGGSYNEQFF. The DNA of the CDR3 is TGCGCCAGCAGTGCGGGACGGGGAGGCTCCTACAATGAGCAGTTCTTC.

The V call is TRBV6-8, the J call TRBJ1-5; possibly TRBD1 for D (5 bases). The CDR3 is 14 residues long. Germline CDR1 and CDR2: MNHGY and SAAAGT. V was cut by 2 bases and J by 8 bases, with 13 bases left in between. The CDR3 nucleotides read TGTGCCAGCAGTTACGGTGGGGCAGGGAAGCCCCAGCATTTT. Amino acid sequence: CASSYGGAGKPQHF.

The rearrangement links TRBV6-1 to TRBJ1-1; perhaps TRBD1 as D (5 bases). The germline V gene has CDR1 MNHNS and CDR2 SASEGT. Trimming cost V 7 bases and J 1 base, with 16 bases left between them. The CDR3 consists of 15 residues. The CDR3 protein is CASTTRGLWNTEAFF. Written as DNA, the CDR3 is TGTGCCAGCACTACACGGGGGTTGTGGAACACTGAAGCTTTCTTT.

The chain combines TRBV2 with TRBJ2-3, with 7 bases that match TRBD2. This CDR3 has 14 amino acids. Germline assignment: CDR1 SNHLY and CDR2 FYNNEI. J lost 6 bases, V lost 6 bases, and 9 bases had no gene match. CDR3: CASSSGTGGDTQYF. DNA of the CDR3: TGTGCCAGCAGCTCCGGGACCGGGGGGGATACGCAGTATTTT.

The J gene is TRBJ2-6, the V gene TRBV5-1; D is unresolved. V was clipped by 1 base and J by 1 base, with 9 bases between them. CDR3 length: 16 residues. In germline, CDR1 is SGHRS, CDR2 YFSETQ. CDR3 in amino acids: CASSLKSGSGANVLTF. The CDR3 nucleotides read TGCGCCAGCAGCTTGAAGTCCGGGTCTGGGGCCAACGTCCTGACTTTC.

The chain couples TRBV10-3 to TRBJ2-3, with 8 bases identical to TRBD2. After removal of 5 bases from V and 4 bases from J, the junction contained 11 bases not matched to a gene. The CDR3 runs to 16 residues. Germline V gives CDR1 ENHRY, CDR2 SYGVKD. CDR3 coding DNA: TGTGCCATCAGTTCCTTAGGGACTAGGGGGTCAGATACGCAGTATTTT. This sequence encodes CAISSLGTRGSDTQYF.

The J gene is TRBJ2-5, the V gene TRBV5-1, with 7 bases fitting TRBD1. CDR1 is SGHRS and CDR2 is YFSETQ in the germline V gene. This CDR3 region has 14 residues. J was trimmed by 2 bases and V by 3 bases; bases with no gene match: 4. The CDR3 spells CASSSVTGQETQYF. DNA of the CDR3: TGCGCCAGCAGCTCAGTGACAGGGCAAGAGACCCAGTACTTC.

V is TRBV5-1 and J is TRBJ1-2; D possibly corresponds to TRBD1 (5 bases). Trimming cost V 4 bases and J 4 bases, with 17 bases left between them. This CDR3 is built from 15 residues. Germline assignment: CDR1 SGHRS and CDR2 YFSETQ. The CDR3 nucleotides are TGCGCCAGCAGCCCCACTCGCCAGGGCATCTATGGCTACACCTTC. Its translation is CASSPTRQGIYGYTF.

The CDR3 nucleotides are TGTGCCAGTAGTATAAGACAGCTCACAGATACGCAGTATTTT. Protein: CASSIRQLTDTQYF. V is TRBV19 and J is TRBJ2-3; perhaps TRBD1 as D (5 bases). The length of the CDR3 is 14 residues. Trimming shortened V by 2 bases and J by 2 bases, and 8 bases separated the two germline ends. Germline loops: CDR1 LNHDA, CDR2 SQIVND (reference sequence).

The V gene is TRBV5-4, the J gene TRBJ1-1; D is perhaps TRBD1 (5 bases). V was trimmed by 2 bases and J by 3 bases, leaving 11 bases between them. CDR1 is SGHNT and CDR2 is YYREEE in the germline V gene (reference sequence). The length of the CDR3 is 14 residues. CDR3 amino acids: CASSFQGLYTEAFF. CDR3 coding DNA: TGTGCCAGCAGCTTCCAGGGTCTGTACACTGAAGCTTTCTTT.

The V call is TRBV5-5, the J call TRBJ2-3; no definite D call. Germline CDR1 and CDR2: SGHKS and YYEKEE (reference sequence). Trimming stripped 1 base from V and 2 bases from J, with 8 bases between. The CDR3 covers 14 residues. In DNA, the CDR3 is TGTGCCAGCAGCTTGTTTTTTAACACAGATACGCAGTATTTT. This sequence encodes CASSLFFNTDTQYF.

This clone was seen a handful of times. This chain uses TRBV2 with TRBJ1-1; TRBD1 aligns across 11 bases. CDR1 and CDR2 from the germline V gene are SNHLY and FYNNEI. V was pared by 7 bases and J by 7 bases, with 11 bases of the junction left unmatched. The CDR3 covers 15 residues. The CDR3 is CASTWTGGESGEAFF. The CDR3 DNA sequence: TGTGCCAGCACCTGGACAGGGGGCGAATCTGGTGAAGCTTTCTTT. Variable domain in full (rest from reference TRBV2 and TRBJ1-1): EPEVTQTPSHQVTQMGQEVILRCVPISNHLYFYWYRQILGQKVEFLVSFYNNEISEKSEIFDDQFSVERPDGSNFTLKIRSTKLEDSAMYFCASTWTGGESGEAFFGQGTRLTVV.